These T cell receptor beta chains were read from a single sample in a study of T cells in Graves' hyperthyroidism and ophthalmopathy. TCRdb reprocessed the multiplex PCR reads via MiXCR and lists one record per CDR3 protein. Of around 560,000 distinct CDR3 sequences in the sample, over 15% were seen once. The source material was blood. These TCRs come from a woman aged 18-30 years with Graves' hyperthyroidism. CDR3s include the opening cysteine and the closing phenylalanine or tryptophan. The D gene is left open where the match is weak. Not all rows give a size; the values are once, few, many and, for expanded clones, a class.

V gene	clone size	J gene	D gene	CDR3 protein	CDR3 DNA
TRBV9	NA	TRBJ2-2	NA	CASSVDQGDTGELFF	TGTGCCAGCAGCGTAGACCAGGGTGACACCGGGGAGCTGTTTTTT
TRBV2	few	TRBJ2-3	TRBD2	CASSEGTSGNTDTQYF	TGTGCCAGCAGTGAAGGGACTAGCGGAAACACAGATACGCAGTATTTT
TRBV24-1	many	TRBJ2-7	TRBD2	CATSDSSGLNSYEQYF	TGTGCCACCAGTGATTCTAGCGGACTTAACTCCTACGAGCAGTACTTC
TRBV27	many	TRBJ2-7	NA	CASSLRRGAYEQYF	TGTGCCAGCAGTTTACGGCGGGGAGCCTACGAGCAGTACTTC
TRBV6-1	NA	TRBJ2-7	NA	CASSEALGSYEQYF	TGTGCCAGCAGTGAAGCGCTAGGTTCCTACGAGCAGTACTTC
TRBV4-1	NA	TRBJ1-1	NA	CASSQVENSEAFF	TGCGCCAGCAGCCAAGTAGAAAATTCTGAAGCTTTCTTT
TRBV4-2	few	TRBJ2-4	NA	CASSQNRELNIQYF	TGTGCCAGCAGCCAGAACAGGGAACTAAACATTCAGTACTTC
TRBV7-9	NA	TRBJ1-6	TRBD1	CASSLTGKWDSPLHF	TGTGCCAGCAGCTTGACAGGGAAGTGGGATTCACCCCTCCACTTT
TRBV12-3/TRBV12-4	many	TRBJ1-2	NA	CASSLGRLGGYTF	TGTGCCAGCAGTTTGGGCCGTCTTGGTGGCTACACCTTC
TRBV5-1	NA	TRBJ2-2	NA	CASSLGSSDTGELFF	TGCGCCAGCAGCTTGGGGAGTTCTGACACCGGGGAGCTGTTTTTT
TRBV29-1	NA	TRBJ2-7	NA	CSVVAGRPYEQYF	TGCAGCGTTGTAGCCGGGAGACCCTACGAGCAGTACTTC
TRBV13	NA	TRBJ2-7	TRBD2	CASSLEETSREQYF	TGTGCCAGCAGCTTAGAGGAGACTAGCCGCGAGCAGTACTTC
TRBV7-8	NA	TRBJ1-5	NA	CASSLGVAGGHF	TGTGCCAGCAGCCTCGGGGTAGCGGGGGGGCATTTT
TRBV11-3	many	TRBJ2-3	NA	CASSLRGAGGDTQYF	TGTGCCAGCAGCTTAAGGGGGGCCGGGGGGGATACGCAGTATTTT
TRBV28	many	TRBJ2-7	TRBD2	CASTPQTASGRAGSYEQYF	TGTGCCAGCACCCCCCAAACGGCTAGCGGGAGGGCCGGTTCCTACGAGCAGTACTTC
TRBV7-6	few	TRBJ1-5	TRBD1	CASSLEGANQPQHF	TGTGCCAGCAGCTTAGAGGGGGCAAATCAGCCCCAGCATTTT
TRBV7-8	NA	TRBJ1-5	NA	CASSPNRGSQPQHF	TGTGCCAGCAGCCCGAACCGGGGTAGTCAGCCCCAGCATTTT
TRBV30	NA	TRBJ2-2	NA	CAWSGGNLGGELFF	TGTGCCTGGAGTGGCGGAAACCTTGGCGGGGAGCTGTTTTTT
TRBV20-1	few	TRBJ1-6	NA	CSARSSLRGANNSPLHF	TGCAGTGCTAGGTCGTCGTTAAGGGGTGCCAATAATTCACCCCTCCACTTT
TRBV19	few	TRBJ1-5	TRBD1	CASNLDRGANQPQHF	TGTGCCAGTAACCTGGACAGGGGGGCCAATCAGCCCCAGCATTTT
TRBV10-1	once	TRBJ2-1	TRBD2	CASSEMAWTSGNNEQFF	TGCGCCAGCAGTGAGATGGCTTGGACTAGCGGGAACAATGAGCAGTTCTTC
TRBV7-9	few	TRBJ2-7	NA	CASSTPLDSNYEQYF	TGTGCCAGCAGCACCCCGCTGGACTCGAACTACGAGCAGTACTTC
TRBV10-3	NA	TRBJ2-1	NA	CAISAKVWGLYNEQFF	TGTGCCATCAGTGCGAAGGTTTGGGGACTCTACAATGAGCAGTTCTTC
TRBV24-1	NA	TRBJ2-3	TRBD2	CATSVPGLAGPDTQYF	TGTGCCACCAGTGTGCCGGGACTAGCGGGACCGGATACGCAGTATTTT
TRBV5-4	NA	TRBJ1-1	NA	CASRRGRVRDTEAFF	TGTGCCAGCAGGCGTGGTAGGGTGAGGGACACTGAAGCTTTCTTT
TRBV27	few	TRBJ1-4	TRBD1	CASSLSPSQTGGNEKLFF	TGTGCCAGCAGTTTATCCCCATCTCAGACAGGGGGGAATGAAAAACTGTTTTTT
TRBV6-2/TRBV6-3	NA	TRBJ2-1	NA	CASSYRWDYRDSSYNEQFF	TGTGCCAGCAGTTACAGATGGGATTACCGGGACTCCTCCTACAATGAGCAGTTCTTC
TRBV28	many	TRBJ2-1	NA	CASSFPRTQGGNEQFF	TGTGCCAGCAGTTTCCCCCGGACGCAGGGGGGGAATGAGCAGTTCTTC
TRBV6-2/TRBV6-3	many	TRBJ1-5	TRBD1	CASSSTGNQPQHF	TGTGCCAGCAGTTCGACAGGGAATCAGCCCCAGCATTTT
TRBV2	many	TRBJ2-6	NA	CASSEDIARSGANVLTF	TGTGCCAGCAGTGAGGACATTGCTAGGTCTGGGGCCAACGTCCTGACTTTC
TRBV7-8	many	TRBJ1-1	TRBD1	CASRPRQGAKDTEAFF	TGTGCCAGCAGACCAAGACAGGGGGCGAAGGACACTGAAGCTTTCTTT
TRBV5-6	few	TRBJ1-2	NA	CASSFRPSGGYTF	TGTGCCAGCAGCTTTCGGCCGTCTGGGGGCTACACCTTC